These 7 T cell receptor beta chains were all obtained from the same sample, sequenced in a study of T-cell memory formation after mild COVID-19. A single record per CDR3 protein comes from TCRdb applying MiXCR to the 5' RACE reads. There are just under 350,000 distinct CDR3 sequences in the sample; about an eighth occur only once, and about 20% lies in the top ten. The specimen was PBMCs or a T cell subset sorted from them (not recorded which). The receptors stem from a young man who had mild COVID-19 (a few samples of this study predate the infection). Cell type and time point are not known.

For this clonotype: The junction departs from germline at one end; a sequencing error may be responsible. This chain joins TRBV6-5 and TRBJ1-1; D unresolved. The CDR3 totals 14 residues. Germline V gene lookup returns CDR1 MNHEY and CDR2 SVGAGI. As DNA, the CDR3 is TGTGCCAGCAGTCGGCAGAAATTGAAGACTGAAGCTTTCTTT. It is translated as CASSRQKLKTEAFF.

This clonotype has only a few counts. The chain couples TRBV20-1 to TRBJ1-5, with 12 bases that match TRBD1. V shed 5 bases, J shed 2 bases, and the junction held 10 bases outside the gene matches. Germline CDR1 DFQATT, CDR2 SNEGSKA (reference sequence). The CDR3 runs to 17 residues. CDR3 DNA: TGCAGTGCTTCCTCGGGACAGGGGGCGCGAGGCAATCAGCCCCAGCATTTT. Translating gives CSASSGQGARGNQPQHF.

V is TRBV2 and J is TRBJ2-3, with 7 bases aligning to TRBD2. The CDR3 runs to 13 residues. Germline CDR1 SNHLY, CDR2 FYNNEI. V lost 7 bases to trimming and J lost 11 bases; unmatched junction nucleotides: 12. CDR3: CASKISGGGLQYF. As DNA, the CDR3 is TGTGCCAGCAAAATCTCGGGCGGGGGATTGCAGTATTTT. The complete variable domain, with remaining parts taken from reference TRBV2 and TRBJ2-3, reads EPEVTQTPSHQVTQMGQEVILRCVPISNHLYFYWYRQILGQKVEFLVSFYNNEISEKSEIFDDQFSVERPDGSNFTLKIRSTKLEDSAMYFCASKISGGGLQYFGPGTRLTVL.

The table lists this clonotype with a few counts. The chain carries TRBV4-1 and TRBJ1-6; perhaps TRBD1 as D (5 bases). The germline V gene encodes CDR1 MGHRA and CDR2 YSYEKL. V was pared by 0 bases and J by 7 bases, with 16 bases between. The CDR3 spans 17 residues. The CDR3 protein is CASSQDSPKEGNSPLHF. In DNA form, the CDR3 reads TGCGCCAGCAGCCAAGATTCCCCTAAGGAGGGGAATTCACCCCTCCACTTT.

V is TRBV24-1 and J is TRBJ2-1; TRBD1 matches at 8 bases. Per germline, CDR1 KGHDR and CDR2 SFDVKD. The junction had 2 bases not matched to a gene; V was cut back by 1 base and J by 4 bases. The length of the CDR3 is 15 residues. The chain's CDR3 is CATSDFQGAYNEQFF. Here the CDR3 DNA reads TGTGCCACCAGTGATTTCCAGGGGGCGTACAATGAGCAGTTCTTC.

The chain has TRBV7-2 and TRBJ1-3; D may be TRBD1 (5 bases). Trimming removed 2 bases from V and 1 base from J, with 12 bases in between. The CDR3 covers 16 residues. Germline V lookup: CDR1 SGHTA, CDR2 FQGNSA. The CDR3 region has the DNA TGTGCCAGCAGCTTAAATCAGGGAGGTTCTGGAAACACCATATATTTT. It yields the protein CASSLNQGGSGNTIYF.

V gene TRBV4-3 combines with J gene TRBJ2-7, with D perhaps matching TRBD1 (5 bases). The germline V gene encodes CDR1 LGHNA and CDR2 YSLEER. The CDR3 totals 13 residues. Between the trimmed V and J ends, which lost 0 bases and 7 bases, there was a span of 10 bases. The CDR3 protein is CASSQDLAGEQYV. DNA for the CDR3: TGCGCCAGCAGCCAAGATCTGGCAGGGGAGCAGTACGTC.